The next 2 T cell receptor beta chains were all read from a single sample in a study of OX40 agonist ivuxolimab in advanced cancers. Profiling relied on immunoSEQ multiplex PCR, and the TCRdb table lists in-frame clones only, not all of them. Here the sample spans about 10,000 clones, less than 80% being singletons. Sequenced here: CD4+ or CD8+ T cells sorted from blood, sampled in a trial of the OX40 agonist ivuxolimab. These receptor sequences come from an adult with an advanced solid tumor such as melanoma, head and neck, liver or kidney cancer.

The V gene is TRBV27, the J gene TRBJ2-2; tentative D call: TRBD2 (5 bases). This CDR3 is built from 14 residues. V was shortened by 7 bases and J by 0 bases, with 9 bases between the two germline ends. Germline assignment: CDR1 MNHEY and CDR2 SMNVEV (reference sequence). CDR3 sequence reads: CASTAGPNTGELFF. The CDR3, as DNA: TGTGCCAGCACGGCGGGCCCGAACACCGGGGAGCTGTTTTTT.

This clone occurred a few times. The chain uses TRBV7-9 and TRBJ2-7; 7 bases match TRBD1. Germline trimming cut 4 bases from V and 2 bases from J; bases unmatched to any gene: 8. The CDR3 sequence is 15 residues long. Germline CDR1 SEHNR, CDR2 FQNEAQ (reference sequence). This chain's CDR3 is CASSWTDRPTYEQYF. CDR3 nucleotide sequence: TGTGCCAGCAGCTGGACGGACAGGCCGACCTACGAGCAGTACTTC.